Below are 6 T cell receptor beta chains sequenced from a single sample in a study of T-cell reconstitution after alpha-beta-depleted transplantation in children. Preparation of the TCRbeta library involved a method that used unique molecular identifiers. TCRdb processed the PCR reads anew with MiXCR; each CDR3 protein has one entry. The sample yields about 230,000 distinct CDR3 sequences, about 12% seen once. Sequenced material: PBMCs from the stem cell graft donor, taken from the stem cell graft. These receptors originate from a human donor who donated a stem cell graft to a child with acute lymphoblastic leukemia.

This clonotype was observed many times. The junction differs from germline at one of its ends, possibly a read error. The gene calls are TRBV28 and TRBJ2-3; 7 positions match TRBD1. Germline CDR1 MDHEN, CDR2 SYDVKM. This CDR3 has 13 residues. CDR3 sequence (DNA): TGTGCCAGCAGTGAACCCCCGGGACAGACCCTCCTTTTT. As protein: CASSEPPGQTLLF. Combining the CDR3 with reference TRBV28 and TRBJ2-3 gives the whole variable domain DVKVTQSSRYLVKRTGEKVFLECVQDMDHENMFWYRQDPGLGLRLIYFSYDVKMKEKGDIPEGYSVSREKKERFSLILESASTNQTSMYLCASSEPPGQTLLFGPGTRLTVL.

This clonotype was found many times. J is TRBJ1-1 and V is TRBV6-5; possibly TRBD1 for D (5 bases). V lost 7 bases and J lost 4, with 13 bases in between. The V gene's germline CDR1 is MNHEY and CDR2 SVGAGI. The CDR3 spans 13 residues. Here the CDR3 reads CASTSVGGTEAFF. CDR3 coding DNA: TGTGCCAGCACCTCCGTGGGGGGCACTGAAGCTTTCTTT.

This clonotype was picked up many times. J is TRBJ2-3 and V is TRBV9; D not resolved. V was pared by 2 bases and J by 0 bases, with 10 bases between. Germline V gene sequence: CDR1 SGDLS, CDR2 YYNGEE. The CDR3 has 15 residues. The CDR3 reads CASSVGSLSTDTQYF. The CDR3 nucleotides are TGTGCCAGCAGCGTCGGGTCTCTTAGCACAGATACGCAGTATTTT.

This clonotype was counted at least ten times. V and J are TRBV12-3 or TRBV12-4 and TRBJ1-2; D not certain. The CDR3 has 13 residues. V lost 6 bases to trimming and J lost 3 bases, with 11 bases between them. As DNA, the CDR3 is TGTGCCAGCAGATACGGACGGCACTATGGCTACACCTTC. Translation gives CASRYGRHYGYTF.

This clonotype was recorded at least ten times. V usage is TRBV20-1 and J usage is TRBJ2-6; unclear D gene. The CDR3 loop spans 15 amino acids. Germline values: CDR1 DFQATT, CDR2 SNEGSKA (reference sequence). Trimming took off 1 base at V and 0 bases at J, with 7 bases between the two ends. The CDR3 protein is CSARVTVSGANVLTF. The CDR3 coding sequence is TGCAGTGCTAGAGTAACGGTCTCTGGGGCCAACGTCCTGACTTTC.

This clonotype was recorded at least ten times. The chain couples TRBV7-2 to TRBJ2-5; D unclear. From germline, CDR1 is SGHTA and CDR2 FQGNSA. Trimming removed 5 bases at V and 4 bases at J, with 5 bases between. The CDR3 consists of 11 residues. As DNA, the CDR3 is TGTGCCAGCAGCACAACAGAGACCCAGTACTTC. Translation: CASSTTETQYF.